Described below is a single T cell receptor (beta chain) sequence and its context. As handled by the study authors: Amplification with reference gene primers provided the estimates of nucleated cell counts. Method: immunoSEQ multiplex PCR; TCRdb's copy keeps in-frame clones and lacks some. The V and J calls and clone size are taken from that table; D and trimming were inferred from the DNA. The repertoire holds around 89,000 clones, with 70% to 90% as singletons. This CDR3 is 18 amino acids long. Germline-derived CDR1 and CDR2 are MNHEY and SMNVEV (reference sequence). The J segment lost 0 bases and the V segment lost 5 bases, leaving 14 bases of the junction unmatched. These data originate in a study of blood T cell repertoires in COVID-19. Study at large: Whether acute or convalescent, the COVID-19 samples came from the United States, Italy and Spain.

The chain carries TRBV27 and TRBJ2-3; 7 bases match TRBD2. The sequenced sample was peripheral blood. This receptor was taken from a man aged 55-75 years with acute or convalescent COVID-19. The CDR3 coding sequence is TGTGCCAGCAGTCCGACTTCGCGGGGGTCCCCTAGCACAGATACGCAGTATTTT. This encodes CASSPTSRGSPSTDTQYF.